The source of this TCR beta chain is a study of T cells of healthy individuals. TCRdb itself ran the 5' RACE reads through MiXCR, one entry per CDR3 protein. This repertoire shows about 57,000 distinct CDR3 sequences, roughly 15% found once; its top ten account for around 4.6%. The germline V gene has CDR1 MNHEY and CDR2 SVGEGT. V lost 2 bases and J lost 3, with 5 bases in between. This CDR3 is built from 12 residues. The rearrangement joins TRBV6-2 or TRBV6-3 to TRBJ2-7, with D unresolved. The source is a human donor in good health. The CDR3 is CASSYTNYEQYF. CDR3 DNA sequence: TGTGCCAGCAGTTACACAAACTACGAGCAGTACTTC.